One and the same sample provided the 9 T cell receptor beta chains below, sequenced in a study of a mutant IDH1 vaccine in newly diagnosed glioma. The antigens for these receptors are not known. Repertoires were generated with immunoSEQ multiplex PCR, while TCRdb's copy carries only in-frame clones and drops some. The sample shows around 78,000 clones, more than 85% of them seen only once. Documented time point: week 5, during vaccination. Vaccinated patients received 300 ug of mutant IDH1 20-mer peptide per dose, with topical imiquimod. The input for sequencing was PBMCs, taken from a glioma patient whose treatment included an IDH1 peptide vaccine. The source of these receptors is a woman between 50 and 59 years old with glioma.

V gene TRBV5-1 combines with J gene TRBJ2-5, with 9 nucleotides matching TRBD1. The CDR3 loop spans 14 amino acids. Germline CDR1 SGHRS, CDR2 YFSETQ. Trimming at V came to 2 bases and at J to 6 bases, leaving 5 bases not matched to a gene. The CDR3 spells CASSLGDRVKTQYF. The CDR3 DNA reads as TGCGCCAGCAGCTTAGGGGACAGGGTAAAGACCCAGTACTTC.

The CDR3 reads CASSDGQGPDTQYF. CDR3 sequence (DNA): TGTGCCAGCAGTGATGGTCAGGGGCCAGATACGCAGTATTTT. The chain employs TRBV6-1 and TRBJ2-3; D perhaps matches TRBD1 (6 bases). Germline V gives CDR1 MNHNS, CDR2 SASEGT. The germline V and J ends were trimmed by 3 bases and 4 bases, with 11 bases remaining between them. The CDR3 contains 14 residues.

The chain links TRBV5-1 to TRBJ1-6; 7 nucleotides match TRBD1. CDR1 and CDR2 (germline): SGHRS, YFSETQ. This CDR3 contains 15 residues. V was pared by 4 bases and J by 11 bases, with 12 bases of the junction left unmatched. The CDR3 loop reads CASSHGQAEGAPLHF. CDR3 DNA: TGCGCCAGCAGCCACGGACAGGCTGAAGGAGCACCCCTCCACTTT.

As regards this clone: One junction end disagrees with the germline gene, perhaps due to a read error. V usage is TRBV7-7 and J usage is TRBJ2-1; D is uncertain. Germline V CDR1 and CDR2: SSHAT, FNYEAQ (reference sequence). The CDR3 has 14 residues. Here the CDR3 reads CASSLGAAANEQFF. For the CDR3, the DNA is TGTGCTAGCAGCTTGGGCGCGGCAGCCAATGAGCAGTTCTTC.

The rearrangement uses TRBV6-5 and TRBJ2-1; the D gene is possibly TRBD2 (5 bases). This CDR3 is 15 amino acids long. The germline V and J ends were trimmed by 4 bases and 3 bases, with 13 bases remaining between them. Looked up from germline, CDR1 is MNHEY and CDR2 is SVGAGI. This CDR3 is CASSLGAVIYNEQFF. As DNA, the CDR3 is TGTGCCAGCAGTTTAGGAGCGGTAATCTACAATGAGCAGTTCTTC.

The genes are TRBV9 and TRBJ2-5; 7 bases align to TRBD1. The end of the DNA is better explained by TRBJ2-7, so the J call may be wrong. The CDR3 totals 15 residues. Germline V gene sequence: CDR1 SGDLS, CDR2 YYNGEE. The chain's CDR3 is CASSVGGGSTYEQYF. CDR3 DNA sequence: TGTGCCAGCAGCGTAGGAGGGGGCTCAACCTACGAGCAGTACTTC.

The chain joins TRBV28 to TRBJ2-3, with D perhaps being TRBD1 or TRBD2 (7 bases each). V was shortened by 7 bases and J by 3 bases, with 14 bases between the two germline ends. CDR1 is MDHEN and CDR2 is SYDVKM in the germline V gene. There are 14 residues in the CDR3. DNA of the CDR3: TGTGCCAGCATTCAGGGGGGGGAAACAGATACGCAGTATTTT. This sequence encodes CASIQGGETDTQYF.

The V and J genes are TRBV29-1 and TRBJ2-3, with D unresolved. V dropped 0 bases and J dropped 4 bases, with 14 bases sitting between them. Looked up from germline, CDR1 is SQVTM and CDR2 is ANQGSEA. The CDR3 spans 15 residues. The CDR3 DNA reads TGCAGCGTTGAAGATAATAGTAAGGCTCCAGATACGCAGTATTTT. It codes for CSVEDNSKAPDTQYF.

The DNA of the CDR3 is TGTGCCAGCAGCTTACCGGGAGGGGCCTACAATGAGCAGTTCTTC. It yields the protein CASSLPGGAYNEQFF. The chain employs TRBV11-3 and TRBJ2-1; 8 bases line up with TRBD2. There are 15 residues in the CDR3. Losses at the gene ends were 2 bases for V and 2 bases for J; bases not matched to a gene: 2. Germline V gives CDR1 SGHNT, CDR2 YENEEA.